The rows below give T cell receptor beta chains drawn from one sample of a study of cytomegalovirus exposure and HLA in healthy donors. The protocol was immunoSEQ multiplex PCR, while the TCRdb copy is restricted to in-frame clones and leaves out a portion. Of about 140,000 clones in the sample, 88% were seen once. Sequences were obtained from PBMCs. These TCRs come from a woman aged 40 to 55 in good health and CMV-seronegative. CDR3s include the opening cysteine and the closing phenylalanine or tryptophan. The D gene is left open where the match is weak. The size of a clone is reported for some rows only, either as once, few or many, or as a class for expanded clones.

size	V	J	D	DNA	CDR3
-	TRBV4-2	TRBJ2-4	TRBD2	TGTGCCAGCAGCCAAGAAAAGCGGGAGGGGCTAATAGCCAAAAACATTCAGTACTTC	CASSQEKREGLIAKNIQYF
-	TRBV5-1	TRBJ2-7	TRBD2	TGCGCCAGCAGCTTGGGTAGCGGGAATCTGTACGAGCAGTACTTC	CASSLGSGNLYEQYF
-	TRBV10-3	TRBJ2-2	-	TGTGCCATCAGTGGTCGAGAGGCCGGGGAGCTGTTTTTT	CAISGREAGELFF
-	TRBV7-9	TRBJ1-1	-	TGTGCCAGCAGCTCCATCCGGGCGGGGTTGACTGAAGCTTTCTTT	CASSSIRAGLTEAFF
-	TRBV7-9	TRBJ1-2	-	TGTGCCAGCAGCTTAGGACAGGCTTTGTATGGCTACACCTTC	CASSLGQALYGYTF
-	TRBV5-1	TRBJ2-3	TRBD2	TGCGCCAGCAGCTTGGAACGTTTAGCGGGAGAGAAAGATACGCAGTATTTT	CASSLERLAGEKDTQYF
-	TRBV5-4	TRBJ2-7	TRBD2	TGTGCCAGCAGCTTGGATTCTGCGGGAGGTGCCTACGAGCAGTACTTC	CASSLDSAGGAYEQYF
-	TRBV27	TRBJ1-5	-	TGTGCCAGCAGTTTCCACGGAGGCGGAGTCCAGCATTTT	CASSFHGGGVQHF
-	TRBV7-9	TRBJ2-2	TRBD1	TGTTCCAGCAGCTTAGGCCTCACAGGGGAGAACACCGGGGAGCTGTTTTTT	CSSSLGLTGENTGELFF
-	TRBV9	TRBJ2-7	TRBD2	TGTGCCAGCAGCGTAGGGTCTAGCGGGGTCTCCTACGAGCAGTACTTC	CASSVGSSGVSYEQYF
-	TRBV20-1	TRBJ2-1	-	TGCAGTGCGCCCGACAGCACCTCCCAGTTCTTC	CSAPDSTSQFF
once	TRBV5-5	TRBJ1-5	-	TGTGCCAGCAGCTCGCAGGGTAATCAGCCCCAGCATTTT	CASSSQGNQPQHF
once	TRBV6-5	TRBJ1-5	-	TGTGCCAGCAGTTACTCTAGGTGGGCTCGGCAGCCCCAGCATTTT	CASSYSRWARQPQHF
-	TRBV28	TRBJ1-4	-	TGTGCCAGCAGGCGGACAGCCACTAATGAAAAACTGTTTTTT	CASRRTATNEKLFF
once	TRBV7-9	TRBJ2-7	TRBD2	TGTGCCAGCAGCTTCGGACTAGCGGGAGGCCTGCAGTACTTC	CASSFGLAGGLQYF
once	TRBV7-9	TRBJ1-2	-	TGTGCCAGCAGCTCCCAGGGAGGTAACTATGGCTACACCTTC	CASSSQGGNYGYTF
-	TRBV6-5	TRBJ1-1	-	TGTGCCAGCAGTCTTTGGGGCCAGAACACTGAAGCTTTCTTT	CASSLWGQNTEAFF
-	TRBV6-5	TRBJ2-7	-	TGTGCCAGCAGCCGTGACAGCTACGAGCAGTACTTC	CASSRDSYEQYF
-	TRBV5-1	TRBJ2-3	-	TGCGCCAGCAGCCTAATGGGCGGGAAGAATACGCAGTATTTT	CASSLMGGKNTQYF
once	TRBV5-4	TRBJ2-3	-	TGTGCCAGCAGCTCGGGACTGCTCGAGACAGATACGCAGTATTTT	CASSSGLLETDTQYF
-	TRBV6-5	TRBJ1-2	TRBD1	TGTGCCAGCAGTTACGGATGGGGGGACAGGGGCTATGGCTACACCTTC	CASSYGWGDRGYGYTF
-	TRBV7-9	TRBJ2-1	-	TGTGCCAGCAGCCATCGGACTTCTCCGTACAATGAGCAGTTCTTC	CASSHRTSPYNEQFF
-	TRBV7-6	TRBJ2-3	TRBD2	TGTGCCAGCAGCGAGACTAGCGCCACAGATACGCAGTATTTT	CASSETSATDTQYF
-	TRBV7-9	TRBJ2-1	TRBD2	TGTGCCAGCAGCTCCGGACTAGCGGGAGCGAATGAGCAGTTCTTC	CASSSGLAGANEQFF
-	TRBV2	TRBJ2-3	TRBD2	TGTGCCAGCAGTGGACCCCCGGGACTAGCAAACACAGATACGCAGTATTTT	CASSGPPGLANTDTQYF
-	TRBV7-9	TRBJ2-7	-	TGTTCCAGCAGCTTAGAACTAGCCTACGAGCAGTACTTC	CSSSLELAYEQYF
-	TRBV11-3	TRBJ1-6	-	TGTGCCAGCAGCTTAGACCAGGGAGGAGATAATTCACCCCTCCACTTT	CASSLDQGGDNSPLHF
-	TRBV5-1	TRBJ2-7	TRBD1	TGCGCCAGCAGCTTTGACGGGACAGGGTTGGACGAGCAGTACTTC	CASSFDGTGLDEQYF
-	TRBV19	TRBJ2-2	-	TGTGCCAGTGGGGGACCGTTTCTGGGGGGAACCGGGGAGCTGTTTTTT	CASGGPFLGGTGELFF
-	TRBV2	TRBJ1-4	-	TGTGCCAGCAGGACGAGAGGAGTCTTTCCTGCAACTAATGAAAAACTGTTTTTT	CASRTRGVFPATNEKLFF
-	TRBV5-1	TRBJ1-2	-	TGCGCCAGCAGCCCCTCGGACAGCCGCTATGGCTACACCTTC	CASSPSDSRYGYTF
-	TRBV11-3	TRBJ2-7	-	TGTGCCAGCAGCTTAGGACTAGGCAAGGCTTTGGTGCAGTACTTC	CASSLGLGKALVQYF
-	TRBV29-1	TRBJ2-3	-	TGCAGCGTTGACGGGGATAGCACAGATACGCAGTATTTT	CSVDGDSTDTQYF
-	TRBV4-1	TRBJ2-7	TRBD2	TGCGCCAGCAGTCCTGCCGGGACTAGCGGGAGGAGCTCCTACGAGCAGTACTTC	CASSPAGTSGRSSYEQYF
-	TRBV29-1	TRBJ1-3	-	TGCAGCGCACACGGCGGGGCGTCGGGAAACACCATATATTTT	CSAHGGASGNTIYF
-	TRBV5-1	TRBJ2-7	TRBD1	TGCGCCAGCAGCTTGGCCGGGACAGAGGCCTACGAGCAGTACTTC	CASSLAGTEAYEQYF
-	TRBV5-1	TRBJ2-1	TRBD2	TGCGCCAGCAGCTTGGTGGGTCTAGGACTAGCGGGAATCCCCCAGGGTGAGCAGTTCTTC	CASSLVGLGLAGIPQGEQFF
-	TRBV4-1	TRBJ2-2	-	TGCGCCAGCAGCCGGGGACAACTCACCGGGGAGCTGTTTTTT	CASSRGQLTGELFF
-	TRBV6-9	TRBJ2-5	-	TGTGCCAGCATCAACGGAGTTTCGAGGCGCCTGGAGACCCAGTACTTC	CASINGVSRRLETQYF
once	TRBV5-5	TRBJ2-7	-	TGTGCCAGCAGCTTGGCACCGGAACTAATTTACGAGCAGTACTTC	CASSLAPELIYEQYF
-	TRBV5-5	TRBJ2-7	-	TGTGCCAGCAGCTTGGCCTGGGAGAAGCAGTACTTC	CASSLAWEKQYF
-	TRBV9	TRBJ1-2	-	TGTGCCAGCAGCGTAGGGTCCGGGGTCGGTGGCTACACCTTC	CASSVGSGVGGYTF
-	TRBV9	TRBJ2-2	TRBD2	TGTGCCAGCAGCGTAACGGGGGGACTTGCCATACCACGCGCCGGGGAGCTGTTTTTT	CASSVTGGLAIPRAGELFF